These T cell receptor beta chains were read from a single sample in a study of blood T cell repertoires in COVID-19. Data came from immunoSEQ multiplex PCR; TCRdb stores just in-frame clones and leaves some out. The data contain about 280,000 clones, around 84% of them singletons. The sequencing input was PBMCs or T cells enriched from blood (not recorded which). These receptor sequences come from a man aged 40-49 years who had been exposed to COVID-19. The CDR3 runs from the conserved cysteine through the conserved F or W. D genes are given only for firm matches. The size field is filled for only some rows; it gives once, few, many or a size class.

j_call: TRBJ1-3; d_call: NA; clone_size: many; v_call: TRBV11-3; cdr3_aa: CASSPRGVSSGNTIYF
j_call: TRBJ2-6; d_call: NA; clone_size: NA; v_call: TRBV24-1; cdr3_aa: CATSDPTDSGANVLTF
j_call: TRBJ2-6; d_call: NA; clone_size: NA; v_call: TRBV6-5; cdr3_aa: CASRDQGTGANVLTF
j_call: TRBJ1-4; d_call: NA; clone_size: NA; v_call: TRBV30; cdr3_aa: CAWRRRGATNEKLFF
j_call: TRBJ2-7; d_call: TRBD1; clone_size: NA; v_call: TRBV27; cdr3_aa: CASSPGQPYEQYF
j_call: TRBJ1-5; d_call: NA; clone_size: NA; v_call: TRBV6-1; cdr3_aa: CASIDGTSYSNQPQHF
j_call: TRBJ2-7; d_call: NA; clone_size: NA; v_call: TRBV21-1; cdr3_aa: CASTSGRDCPEQYF
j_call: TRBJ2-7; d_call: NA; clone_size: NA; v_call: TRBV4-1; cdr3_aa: CASSQGEDNSYEQYF
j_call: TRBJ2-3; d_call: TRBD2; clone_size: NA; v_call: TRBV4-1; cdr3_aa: CASSLRLAGGDTQYF
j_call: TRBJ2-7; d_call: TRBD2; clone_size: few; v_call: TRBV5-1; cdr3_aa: CASSLMGAVVAGGTYEQYF
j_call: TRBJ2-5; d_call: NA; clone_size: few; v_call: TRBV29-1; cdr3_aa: CSVRDFTETQYF
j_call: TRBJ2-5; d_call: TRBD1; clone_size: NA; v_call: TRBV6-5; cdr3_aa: CASKTGTGGGQYF
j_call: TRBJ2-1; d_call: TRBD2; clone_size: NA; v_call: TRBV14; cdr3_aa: CASRPGLAGEYYNEQFF
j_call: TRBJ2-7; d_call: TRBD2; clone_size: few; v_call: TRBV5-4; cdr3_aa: CASSLDLAGTYEQYF
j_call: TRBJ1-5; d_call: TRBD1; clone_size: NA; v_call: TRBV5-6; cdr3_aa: CASSLGSAGGETQPQHF
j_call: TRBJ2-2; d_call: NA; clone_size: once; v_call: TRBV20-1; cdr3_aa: CSASRGGDTGELFF
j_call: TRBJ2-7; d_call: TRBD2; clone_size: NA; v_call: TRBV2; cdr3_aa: CASQEGLAGAGVTGEQYF
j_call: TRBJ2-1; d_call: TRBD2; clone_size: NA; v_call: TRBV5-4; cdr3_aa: CASSFQGGRAGEQFF
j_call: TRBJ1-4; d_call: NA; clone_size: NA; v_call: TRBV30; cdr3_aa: CACTQGNEKLFF
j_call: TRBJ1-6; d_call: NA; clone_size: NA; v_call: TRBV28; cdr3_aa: CASSPMDKLESPLHF
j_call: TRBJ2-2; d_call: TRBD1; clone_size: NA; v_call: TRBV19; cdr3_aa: CASSSGTANTGELFF
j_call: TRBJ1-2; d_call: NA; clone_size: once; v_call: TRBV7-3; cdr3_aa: CASSSNPVGYTF
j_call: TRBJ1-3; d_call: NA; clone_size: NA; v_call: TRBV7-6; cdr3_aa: CASIYRHRQNTIYF
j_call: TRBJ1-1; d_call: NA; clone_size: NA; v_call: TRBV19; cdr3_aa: CASTLSWGAEAFF
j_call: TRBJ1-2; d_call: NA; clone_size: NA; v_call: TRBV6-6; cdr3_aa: CASSYGAGANYGYTF
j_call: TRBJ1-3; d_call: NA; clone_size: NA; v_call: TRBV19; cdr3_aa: CASSIMGDSGNTIYF
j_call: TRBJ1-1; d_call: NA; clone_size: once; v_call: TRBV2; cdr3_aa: CASSTDSNTEAFF
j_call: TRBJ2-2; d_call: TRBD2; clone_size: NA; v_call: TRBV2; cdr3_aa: CASWWTSGNTGELFF
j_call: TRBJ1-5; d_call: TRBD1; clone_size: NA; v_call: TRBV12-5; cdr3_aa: CASGPGQGAPAQHF
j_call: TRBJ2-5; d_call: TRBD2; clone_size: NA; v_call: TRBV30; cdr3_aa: CAWSEGTTRETQYF
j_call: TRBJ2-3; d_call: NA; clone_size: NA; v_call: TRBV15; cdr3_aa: CATRASGTDTQYF
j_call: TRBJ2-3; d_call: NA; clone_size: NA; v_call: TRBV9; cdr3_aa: CASSGQMDTQYF
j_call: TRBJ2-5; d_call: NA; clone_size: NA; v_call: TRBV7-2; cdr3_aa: CASSRGIQETQYF
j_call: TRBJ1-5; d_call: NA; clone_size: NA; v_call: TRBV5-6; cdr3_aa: CASSLLRSNQPQHF
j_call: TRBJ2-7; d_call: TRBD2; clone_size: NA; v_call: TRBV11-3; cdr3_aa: CASSLSAGEAYEQYF
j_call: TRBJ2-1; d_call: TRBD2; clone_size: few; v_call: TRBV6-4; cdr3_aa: CASSDSTSGSNEQFF
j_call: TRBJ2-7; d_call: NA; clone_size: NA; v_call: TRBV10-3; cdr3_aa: CAITQGSVYEQYF
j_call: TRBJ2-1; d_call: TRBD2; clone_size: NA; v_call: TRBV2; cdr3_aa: CASRVGTSGTNEQFF
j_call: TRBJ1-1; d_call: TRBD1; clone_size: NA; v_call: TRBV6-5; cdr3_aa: CASSYGLGQVNTEAFF
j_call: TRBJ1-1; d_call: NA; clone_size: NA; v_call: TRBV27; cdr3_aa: CASSPLGGSYTEAFF